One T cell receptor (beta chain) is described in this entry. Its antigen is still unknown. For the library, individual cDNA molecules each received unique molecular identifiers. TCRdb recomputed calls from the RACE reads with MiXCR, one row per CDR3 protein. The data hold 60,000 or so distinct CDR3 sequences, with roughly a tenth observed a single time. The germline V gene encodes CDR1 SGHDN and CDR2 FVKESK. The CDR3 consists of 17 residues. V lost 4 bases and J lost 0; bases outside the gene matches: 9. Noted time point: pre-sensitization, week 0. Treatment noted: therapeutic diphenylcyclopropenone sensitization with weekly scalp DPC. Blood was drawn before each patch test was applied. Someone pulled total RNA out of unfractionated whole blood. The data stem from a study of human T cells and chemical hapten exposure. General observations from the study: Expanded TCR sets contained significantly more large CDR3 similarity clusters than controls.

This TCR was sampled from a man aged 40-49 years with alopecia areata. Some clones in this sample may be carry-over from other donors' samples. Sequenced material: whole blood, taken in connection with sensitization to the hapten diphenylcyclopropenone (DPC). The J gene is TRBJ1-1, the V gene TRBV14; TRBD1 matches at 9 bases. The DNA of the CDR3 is TGTGCCAGCAGCCCATCGGGACAGGGAATCATGAACACTGAAGCTTTCTTT. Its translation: CASSPSGQGIMNTEAFF. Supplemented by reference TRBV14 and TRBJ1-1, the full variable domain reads EAGVTQFPSHSVIEKGQTVTLRCDPISGHDNLYWYRRVMGKEIKFLLHFVKESKQDESGMPNNRFLAERTGGTYSTLKVQPAELEDSGVYFCASSPSGQGIMNTEAFFGQGTRLTVV.